This entry lists 28 T cell receptor beta chains sequenced from one sample in a study of blood T cell repertoires in COVID-19. Sequenced by immunoSEQ multiplex PCR; TCRdb stores in-frame clones only, minus some. The repertoire holds roughly 220,000 clones, with 75% to 85% as singletons. Sequenced: PBMCs or T cells enriched from blood (not recorded which). These receptors came from a man aged 25-45 years with acute COVID-19.

The chain couples TRBV21-1 to TRBJ2-7; TRBD1, as called in the table, went unchecked against the DNA. TRBV21-1 is a recognized pseudogene. The CDR3 extends over 14 amino acids. The CDR3 nucleotides are TGTGCCAGCAGCAAGGGGCGAGGTAAGCACGAGCAGTACTTC. Translated, it gives CASSKGRGKHEQYF.

The chain joins TRBV9 to TRBJ1-3; 7 bases fit TRBD1. The CDR3 has 14 amino acids. Looked up from germline, CDR1 is SGDLS and CDR2 is YYNGEE. The J segment lost 3 bases and the V segment lost 3 bases, leaving 3 bases of the junction unmatched. CDR3 amino acids: CASSDTGVGNTIYF. The CDR3 nucleotides read TGTGCCAGCAGCGACACAGGGGTTGGAAACACCATATATTTT. The whole variable domain, remainder taken from reference TRBV9 and TRBJ1-3, is DSGVTQTPKHLITATGQRVTLRCSPRSGDLSVYWYQQSLDQGLQFLIQYYNGEERAKGNILERFSAQQFPDLHSELNLSSLELGDSALYFCASSDTGVGNTIYFGEGSWLTVV.

This chain joins TRBV4-1 and TRBJ1-1; TRBD1 is a possible D gene (6 bases). There are 16 residues in the CDR3. Trimming took 1 base from V and 2 from J, leaving 14 bases between them. CDR1 is MGHRA and CDR2 is YSYEKL in the germline V gene. CDR3 protein: CASSQVQGLGNTEAFF. For the CDR3, the DNA is TGCGCCAGCAGCCAAGTTCAGGGGTTGGGAAACACTGAAGCTTTCTTT.

V usage is TRBV19 and J usage is TRBJ2-5; 14 bases are shared with TRBD2. From germline, CDR1 is LNHDA and CDR2 SQIVND (reference sequence). The V segment lost 1 base and the J segment 5 bases; nucleotides outside the gene matches: 3. CDR3 length: 16 amino acids. The CDR3 sequence: CASSIGLAGGPETQYF. CDR3 nucleotide sequence: TGTGCCAGTAGTATAGGACTAGCGGGGGGGCCTGAGACCCAGTACTTC.

The chain joins TRBV7-3 to TRBJ2-3; 8 bases are shared with TRBD2. The V segment lost 3 bases and the J segment 3 bases; nucleotides outside the gene matches: 5. The germline V gene encodes CDR1 SGHTA and CDR2 FQGTGA. CDR3 length: 15 amino acids. CDR3 nucleotide sequence: TGTGCCAGCAGCTTGGATGCGGGGGGAACAGATACGCAGTATTTT. Protein sequence: CASSLDAGGTDTQYF.

The chain uses TRBV7-6 and TRBJ2-1; possible D gene TRBD2, 6 bases. The CDR3 has 16 amino acids. Trimming cost V 1 base and J 5 bases, with 15 bases left between them. Germline V gene lookup returns CDR1 SGHVS and CDR2 FNYEAQ. The DNA of the CDR3 is TGTGCCAGCAGCTTAGGCCCGGGGGAACCCGACAATGAGCAGTTCTTC. It yields the protein CASSLGPGEPDNEQFF.

The chain combines TRBV3-1 (or the pseudogene TRBV3-2) with TRBJ2-2; D not resolved. This CDR3 is built from 14 residues. V was cut by 4 bases and J by 2 bases, with 8 bases left in between. Germline V gene data show CDR1 as LGHDT and CDR2 as YNNKEL (reference sequence). The CDR3 loop reads CASSPHTNTGELFF. In nucleotides, the CDR3 is TGTGCCAGCAGCCCGCACACAAACACCGGGGAGCTGTTTTTT.

The chain combines TRBV30 with TRBJ1-4; possible D gene TRBD1, 6 bases. Germline CDR1 is GTSNPN and CDR2 is SVGIG (reference sequence). The ends were cut back, 5 bases at V and 8 bases at J, with 21 bases in the middle. This CDR3 contains 15 residues. The CDR3: CAWQRLGGGLEKLFF. As DNA, the CDR3 is TGTGCCTGGCAAAGACTAGGGGGGGGGCTCGAAAAACTGTTTTTT.

This chain joins TRBV19 and TRBJ1-1, with 12 bases fitting TRBD1. Trimming at V came to 1 base and at J to 6 bases, leaving 3 bases not matched to a gene. Germline lookup yields CDR1 LNHDA and CDR2 SQIVND (reference sequence). This CDR3 is built from 15 residues. CDR3 sequence: CASSIGGQGAPEAFF. The CDR3 region has the DNA TGTGCCAGTAGTATAGGGGGACAGGGGGCCCCTGAAGCTTTCTTT.

The chain recombines TRBV11-3 with TRBJ2-7; a possible D gene is TRBD2 (5 bases). Germline CDR1 SGHNT, CDR2 YENEEA. Trimming removed 1 base from V and 7 bases from J, with 11 bases in between. This CDR3 has 13 amino acids. CDR3 protein: CASSLAPTGEQYF. As DNA, the CDR3 is TGTGCCAGCAGCTTAGCTCCTACGGGGGAGCAGTACTTC. Combining the CDR3 with reference TRBV11-3 and TRBJ2-7 gives the whole variable domain EAGVVQSPRYKIIEKKQPVAFWCNPISGHNTLYWYLQNLGQGPELLIRYENEEAVDDSQLPKDRFSAERLKGVDSTLKIQPAELGDSAVYLCASSLAPTGEQYFGPGTRLTVT.

V gene TRBV12-3 or TRBV12-4 combines with J gene TRBJ1-1; tentatively, D is TRBD1 (5 bases). The CDR3 is 13 amino acids. Trimming left V 4 bases short and J 4 bases short, with 10 bases between. The CDR3 region has the DNA TGTGCCAGCAGTTCGCCAGGGTCCACTGAAGCTTTCTTT. Translation gives CASSSPGSTEAFF.

V and J are TRBV5-1 and TRBJ2-3, with 8 positions matching TRBD2. Per germline, CDR1 SGHRS and CDR2 YFSETQ. This CDR3 comprises 16 residues. V lost 5 bases and J lost 2; bases outside the gene matches: 10. CDR3 in amino acids: CASSFGRGGFTDTQYF. The CDR3 DNA is TGCGCCAGCAGTTTCGGTCGCGGGGGGTTCACAGATACGCAGTATTTT.

The chain is built from TRBV7-3 and TRBJ2-1, with 11 nucleotides matching TRBD2. V shed 5 bases, J shed 7 bases, and the junction held 7 bases outside the gene matches. Germline V gene lookup returns CDR1 SGHTA and CDR2 FQGTGA. The CDR3 has 15 residues. CDR3 DNA: TGTGCCAGCAGCGCCGTAGCGGGGGGGCGGAATGAGCAGTTCTTC. It encodes CASSAVAGGRNEQFF.

The CDR3 DNA reads as TGTGCCAGCAGTTTATACAGGGGGGCGGGAGGCAATCAGCCCCAGCATTTT. Translation: CASSLYRGAGGNQPQHF. The chain couples TRBV28 to TRBJ1-5; 8 nucleotides match TRBD1. Germline V gives CDR1 MDHEN, CDR2 SYDVKM. CDR3 size: 17 residues. V lost 1 base to trimming and J lost 2 bases; unmatched junction nucleotides: 7.

The chain carries TRBV5-6 and TRBJ1-2; TRBD1 matches 8 bases. In germline, CDR1 is SGHDT, CDR2 YYEEEE. Unmatched junction bases numbered 9, after V lost 2 bases and J lost 6 bases. CDR3 size: 15 residues. CDR3 amino acids: CASSFRTGRGHGYTF. The DNA of the CDR3 is TGTGCCAGCAGCTTTCGGACAGGGAGAGGGCATGGCTACACCTTC. Using reference TRBV5-6 and TRBJ1-2 for the parts outside the CDR3, the full variable domain is DAGVTQSPTHLIKTRGQQVTLRCSPKSGHDTVSWYQQALGQGPQFIFQYYEEEERQRGNFPDRFSGHQFPNYSSELNVNALLLGDSALYLCASSFRTGRGHGYTFGSGTRLTVV.

The chain employs TRBV10-2 and TRBJ1-2, with D maybe TRBD1 (5 bases). Germline lookup yields CDR1 WSHSY and CDR2 SAAADI. V lost 5 bases and J 6 bases, leaving 10 bases between the germline ends. The CDR3 runs to 12 residues. CDR3 sequence: CASSRRADGYTF. CDR3 coding DNA: TGCGCCAGCAGTCGCAGGGCAGATGGCTACACCTTC.

The rearrangement uses TRBV30 and TRBJ1-2, with 11 bases aligning to TRBD1. V lost 3 bases, J lost 5 bases, and 2 bases stayed unmatched. Germline CDR1 reads GTSNPN; CDR2 reads SVGIG (reference sequence). The CDR3 has 13 amino acids. The CDR3 DNA reads as TGTGCCTGGAGAAGGGACAGGGGGTATGGCTACACCTTC. Its translation: CAWRRDRGYGYTF.

This clone turned up a few times. The chain uses TRBV30 and TRBJ1-3; D is ambiguous. The CDR3 runs to 10 residues. Germline loops: CDR1 GTSNPN, CDR2 SVGIG (reference sequence). Trimming cost V 8 bases and J 4 bases, with 6 bases left between them. The CDR3: CALGGNTIYF. Written as DNA, the CDR3 is TGTGCCCTAGGAGGAAACACCATATATTTT.

This chain uses TRBV9 with TRBJ2-5, with D possibly matching TRBD2 (5 bases). The CDR3 has 16 amino acids. Germline lookup yields CDR1 SGDLS and CDR2 YYNGEE. The V end lost 0 bases, the J end lost 5 bases, and 17 bases lay between the germline ends. CDR3 bases: TGTGCCAGCAGCGTAGCTGAGGGCCGCCGGTCGGAGACCCAGTACTTC. Translated: CASSVAEGRRSETQYF.

The rearrangement joins TRBV29-1 to TRBJ1-4; a possible D gene is TRBD1 (5 bases). Germline V gives CDR1 SQVTM, CDR2 ANQGSEA. V lost 8 bases and J lost 7, with 20 bases in between. The CDR3 runs to 14 residues. CDR3 sequence reads: CSSNGGGLGEKLFF. DNA for the CDR3: TGCAGCTCCAATGGGGGGGGATTGGGTGAAAAACTGTTTTTT.

V usage is TRBV11-2 and J usage is TRBJ1-1, with D maybe TRBD1 (5 bases). Trimming removed 6 bases at V and 0 bases at J, with 14 bases between. The CDR3 runs to 15 residues. In germline, CDR1 is SGHAT, CDR2 FQNNGV. In nucleotides, the CDR3 is TGTGCCAGCAGAACCTCGGACACGCTGAACACTGAAGCTTTCTTT. This sequence encodes CASRTSDTLNTEAFF.

The rearrangement links TRBV6-5 to TRBJ1-6; the match to TRBD1 covers 7 bases. CDR3 length: 14 amino acids. Germline V lookup: CDR1 MNHEY, CDR2 SVGAGI. J lost 7 bases, V lost 2 bases, and 2 bases had no gene match. This chain's CDR3 is CASSYTQGNSPLHF. As DNA, the CDR3 is TGTGCCAGCAGTTACACACAGGGGAATTCACCCCTCCACTTT.

The chain couples TRBV15 to TRBJ1-2; TRBD1 matches 7 bases. J gave up 4 bases and V 3 bases, and 11 bases lay outside the gene matches. Germline V gene sequence: CDR1 LNHNV, CDR2 YYDKDF (reference sequence). The CDR3 spans 16 residues. CDR3 sequence (DNA): TGTGCCACCAGCAGGACAGGGAGCGATCGAGTCTATGGCTACACCTTC. It specifies CATSRTGSDRVYGYTF.

The V call is TRBV18, the J call TRBJ1-1, with D unresolved. Germline V lookup: CDR1 KGHSH, CDR2 LQKENI. The CDR3 loop spans 14 amino acids. Trimming took 3 bases from V and 1 from J, leaving 9 bases between them. The CDR3 loop is CASSPRVGNTEAFF. In DNA, the CDR3 is TGTGCCAGCTCACCCCGGGTGGGGAACACTGAAGCTTTCTTT.

The CDR3 coding sequence is TGTGCCAGCAGTGTCCCCGCCGGGAAGAACACTGAAGCTTTCTTT. Encoded protein: CASSVPAGKNTEAFF. V gene TRBV25-1 combines with J gene TRBJ1-1; no clear D gene. Germline lookup yields CDR1 MGHDK and CDR2 SYGVNS. Deletions cut 4 bases from V and 1 base from J, with 13 bases between. This CDR3 region has 15 residues.

The rearrangement joins TRBV4-2 to TRBJ2-6; no clear D. This CDR3 has 17 residues. CDR1 and CDR2 (germline): LGHNA, YNFKEQ. V lost 4 bases, J lost 1 base, and 14 bases lay in between. The CDR3 coding sequence is TGTGCCAGCAGCCCAGTTAACATCGGGTCTGGGGCCAACGTCCTGACTTTC. Its translation: CASSPVNIGSGANVLTF.

V usage is TRBV2 and J usage is TRBJ1-5, with TRBD1 as a possible D gene (6 bases). This CDR3 has 14 residues. Per germline, CDR1 SNHLY and CDR2 FYNNEI. V was pared by 6 bases and J by 3 bases, with 12 bases between. The CDR3, as DNA: TGTGCCAGCAGGAAAGGGACAAACAATCAGCCCCAGCATTTT. This sequence encodes CASRKGTNNQPQHF.

A remark on this clone: Other DNA sequences of this sample code for an identical CDR3. CDR3 DNA sequence: TGTGCTAGTGGTTTGCGGGAAACTGAAGCTTTCTTT. It yields the protein CASGLRETEAFF. The chain carries TRBV12-5 and TRBJ1-1; D remains unclear. V lost 2 bases, J lost 5 bases, and 6 bases lay in between. Germline V gene lookup returns CDR1 LGHNT and CDR2 FRNRAP. The CDR3 consists of 12 residues. Supplemented by reference TRBV12-5 and TRBJ1-1, the full variable domain reads DARVTQTPRHKVTEMGQEVTMRCQPILGHNTVFWYRQTMMQGLELLAYFRNRAPLDDSGMPKDRFSAEMPDATLATLKIQPSEPRDSAVYFCASGLRETEAFFGQGTRLTVV.